This TCR beta chain was identified in a study of T cells in Graves' hyperthyroidism and ophthalmopathy. Across the study: Peripheral blood draws took place at initial diagnosis, ahead of any treatment.

This clonotype was seen repeatedly, ten times or more. No progression to ophthalmopathy during 18 months of follow-up defined stable disease. The PBMCs were sourced from fresh peripheral blood (approximately 10 ml). The CDR3 extends over 12 amino acids. CDR1 and CDR2 from the germline V gene are SQVTM and ANQGSEA. The V gene lost 6 bases and the J gene lost 4 bases, with 12 bases spanning the gap. Regions amplified from RNA transcripts were the TCR beta CDR3 regions. When the TCR CDR3 underwent first-round RT-PCR, the HTBI primer set was used. MiXCR, applied by TCRdb to the multiplex PCR reads, yields one record per CDR3 protein. Of 600,000 to 650,000 distinct CDR3 sequences detected, around 16% appear once; the ten largest clones hold 3% to 4.5%.

The chain combines TRBV29-1 with TRBJ1-2; TRBD1 might be the D (5 bases). Sequenced sample: blood. This receptor was taken from a woman in her twenties or thirties with Graves' hyperthyroidism. The CDR3 nucleotides read TGCAGCGTCCCCGGGACGCTCTATGGCTACACCTTC. Amino acids: CSVPGTLYGYTF.